This TCR beta chain was sequenced for a study of somatic mutations in cytotoxic T cells in rheumatoid arthritis. For the study at large: Purity of nearly 100% was reached when some V beta antibody-stained T-cell populations were flow-sorted, including V beta1+ cells sequenced for TCRB.

Assay used: immunoSEQ multiplex PCR; TCRdb lists only in-frame clones, some missing. The table records approximately 12,000 clones, 80% of them present only once. A note on this clone: Its target is not known.

Findings and limits, study-wide: Exceedance of 20% of CD8+ cells by the largest CD8+ clone occurred in about an eighth of the roughly 60 patients. Healthy controls showed no age-related rise in CD8+ clonality, whereas rheumatoid arthritis patients did.

Germline CDR1 SGHTA, CDR2 FQGTGA. The CDR3 length is 15 residues. V lost 0 bases and J lost 3; bases outside the gene matches: 5. Using positive magnetic bead selection on an AutoMACS, CD4+ and CD8+ cells were isolated, after which their purity was checked by flow cytometry. V usage is TRBV7-3 and J usage is TRBJ2-7; 7 bases agree with TRBD1. The source is a man in his fifties in good health. Specimen: CD8+ T cells sorted from blood. The chain's CDR3 is CASSLTSGDSYEQYF. CDR3 DNA: TGTGCCAGCAGCTTAACATCAGGGGACAGCTACGAGCAGTACTTC.